This TCR beta chain came from a study of T cell responses to AZD1222 COVID-19 vaccine. About this clone: Antigen specificity is unknown.

Sequencing used immunoSEQ multiplex PCR; TCRdb keeps in-frame clones, though not all of them. Of 110,000 to 150,000 clones listed, 92% are singletons. Germline CDR1 and CDR2: MGHRA and YSYEKL. The CDR3 length is 18 residues. The V end was cut by 1 base, the J end by 0 bases, with 13 bases between. Findings and caveats of the study: Donors were mostly white British, more females; clonal diversity possibly underestimated. As reported, nearly half of all spike-specific TCRs target variant regions that are unmutated. Vaccine-associated CD4 TCRs spanned spike, dominant at 160-218 and 743-854. Baseline serology detected seropositivity in only six AZD1222 recipients.

This receptor was obtained from an adult who received the AZD1222 COVID-19 vaccine. This material consisted of peripheral blood, taken 28 days after the second AZD1222 dose. V usage is TRBV4-1 and J usage is TRBJ2-6, with no clear D. CDR3 in amino acids: CASSQVGSDFSGANVLTF. CDR3 sequence (DNA): TGCGCCAGCAGCCAAGTGGGCAGCGATTTCTCTGGGGCCAACGTCCTGACTTTC.